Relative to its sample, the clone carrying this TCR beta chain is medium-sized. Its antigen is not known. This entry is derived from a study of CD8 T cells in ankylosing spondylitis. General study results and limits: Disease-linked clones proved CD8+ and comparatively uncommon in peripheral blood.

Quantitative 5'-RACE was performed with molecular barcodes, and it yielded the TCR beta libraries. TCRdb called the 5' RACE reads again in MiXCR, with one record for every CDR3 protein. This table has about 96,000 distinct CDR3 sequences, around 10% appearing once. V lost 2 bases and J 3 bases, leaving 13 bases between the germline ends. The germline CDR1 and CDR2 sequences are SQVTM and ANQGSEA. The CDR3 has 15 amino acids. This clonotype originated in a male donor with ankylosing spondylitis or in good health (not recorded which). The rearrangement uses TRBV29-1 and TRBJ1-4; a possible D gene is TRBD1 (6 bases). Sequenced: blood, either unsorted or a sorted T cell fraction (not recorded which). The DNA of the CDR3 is TGCAGCGTTGAAATGGGGGCGATGCCTAATGAAAAACTGTTTTTT. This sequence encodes CSVEMGAMPNEKLFF. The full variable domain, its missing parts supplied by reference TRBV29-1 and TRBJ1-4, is SAVISQKPSRDICQRGTSLTIQCQVDSQVTMMFWYRQQPGQSLTLIATANQGSEATYESGFVIDKFPISRPNLTFSTLTVSNMSPEDSSIYLCSVEMGAMPNEKLFFGSGTQLSVL.